In this sample, the clone carrying this T cell receptor beta chain turned up a few times. Its antigen is still unknown. Germline V CDR1 and CDR2: LNHNV, YYDKDF (reference sequence). V was shortened by 3 bases and J by 3 bases, with 12 bases between the two germline ends. The CDR3 has 15 amino acids. The sample belongs to a study of blood T cells in healthy people across ages. Study details: Capturing about one barcoded beta molecule per two T cells was achieved by template switching. Whole-study findings and limits: A strong correlation was seen between TCR beta diversity and naive T cell percentage.

The authors ran a second PCR of 7 to 11 cycles using a sample-barcoded 5' primer and a J-beta primer mix. Each CDR3 protein gets one entry after TCRdb re-called the 5' RACE reads with MiXCR. Among about 280,000 distinct CDR3 sequences listed, about 25% were seen once. This chain uses TRBV15 with TRBJ2-1, with a possible D match to TRBD2 (6 bases). This clonotype was sampled from a woman in her seventies in good health. Sequencing was performed on blood. For the CDR3, the DNA is TGTGCCACCAGCAGGACTAGTGGGGACTACAATGAGCAGTTCTTC. It specifies CATSRTSGDYNEQFF.